This passage covers 9 T cell receptor beta chains from one sample sequenced in a study of CD4+ T cells in melanoma. The data were produced by immunoSEQ multiplex PCR, yet TCRdb's version contains in-frame clones alone and is incomplete. The sample lists more than 90,000 clones; 92% were seen once. Sequences were obtained from peripheral blood. The receptors stem from a human donor with melanoma.

The chain is built from TRBV28 and TRBJ2-7; TRBD2 is a possible D gene (5 bases). V lost 2 bases and J 2 bases, leaving 10 bases between the germline ends. This CDR3 region has 14 residues. Germline CDR1 and CDR2: MDHEN and SYDVKM. DNA for the CDR3: TGTGCCAGCAGTTTACGCCGGGAACCCTACGAGCAGTACTTC. This gives the protein CASSLRREPYEQYF. The full variable domain, with the rest looked up from reference TRBV28 and TRBJ2-7, is DVKVTQSSRYLVKRTGEKVFLECVQDMDHENMFWYRQDPGLGLRLIYFSYDVKMKEKGDIPEGYSVSREKKERFSLILESASTNQTSMYLCASSLRREPYEQYFGPGTRLTVT.

The chain couples TRBV27 to TRBJ2-3; D unresolved. The CDR3 sequence is 11 residues long. From germline, CDR1 is MNHEY and CDR2 SMNVEV (reference sequence). Trimming left V 3 bases short and J 5 bases short, with 3 bases between. The CDR3 loop reads CASSFGDTQYF. CDR3 coding DNA: TGTGCCAGCAGTTTTGGAGATACGCAGTATTTT.

The rearrangement links TRBV6-5 to TRBJ2-4, with 9 bases that match TRBD1. The CDR3 runs to 15 residues. The V and J ends lost 6 bases and 4 bases, in that order; junction bases with no gene match: 7. Germline loops: CDR1 MNHEY, CDR2 SVGAGI. CDR3 nucleotide sequence: TGTGCCAGCAGCAGAACCGGACAGGGGAAAAACATTCAGTACTTC. Its translation: CASSRTGQGKNIQYF.

The V and J genes are TRBV4-3 and TRBJ2-7; D ambiguous. Germline V lookup: CDR1 LGHNA, CDR2 YSLEER. Trimming left V 2 bases short and J 3 bases short, with 14 bases between. This CDR3 comprises 15 residues. CDR3 amino acids: CASSQSALENYEQYF. Written as DNA, the CDR3 is TGCGCCAGCAGCCAATCGGCCCTCGAGAACTACGAGCAGTACTTC.

The V gene is TRBV7-2, the J gene TRBJ1-5; D is undetermined. The CDR3 covers 14 residues. The germline V gene has CDR1 SGHTA and CDR2 FQGNSA. The germline V and J ends were trimmed by 0 bases and 6 bases, with 9 bases remaining between them. The CDR3 protein is CASSLAPGSQPQHF. The CDR3 DNA follows: TGTGCCAGCAGCTTAGCGCCTGGGAGTCAGCCCCAGCATTTT.

The V call is TRBV2, the J call TRBJ2-7; 9 bases agree with TRBD2. V lost 6 bases and J lost 6; bases outside the gene matches: 12. The CDR3 loop spans 15 amino acids. CDR1 is SNHLY, CDR2 FYNNEI, per germline. This chain's CDR3 is CASRGGRLAVLEQYF. CDR3 coding DNA: TGTGCCAGCAGGGGGGGTAGACTAGCGGTTCTCGAGCAGTACTTC.

This sequence joins TRBV5-5 and TRBJ1-5; TRBD1 matches 8 bases. Looked up from germline, CDR1 is SGHKS and CDR2 is YYEKEE (reference sequence). This CDR3 has 14 amino acids. V was pared by 0 bases and J by 5 bases, with 1 base of the junction left unmatched. CDR3 loop: CASSLAGGDQPQHF. The CDR3 DNA reads TGTGCCAGCAGCTTGGCAGGGGGCGATCAGCCCCAGCATTTT.

The V gene is TRBV20-1, the J gene TRBJ2-1; D call uncertain. V gave up 4 bases and J gave up 7 bases, with 5 bases separating them. CDR3 size: 10 residues. Germline CDR1 and CDR2: DFQATT and SNEGSKA (reference sequence). For the CDR3, the DNA is TGCAGTGCTATAGGTAATGAGCAGTTCTTC. Protein sequence: CSAIGNEQFF.

This clone has just one count. This chain links TRBV18 with TRBJ2-7, with 11 positions matching TRBD2. Germline CDR1 and CDR2: KGHSH and LQKENI. The length of the CDR3 is 15 residues. Germline trimming cut 5 bases from V and 5 bases from J; bases unmatched to any gene: 8. This CDR3 is CASSSTSGTYNEQYF. The CDR3 coding sequence is TGTGCCAGCTCATCGACTAGCGGGACTTACAACGAGCAGTACTTC.